The rows below give T cell receptor beta chains drawn from one sample of a study of cytomegalovirus exposure and HLA in healthy donors. Measured with immunoSEQ multiplex PCR; TCRdb has only the in-frame clones, and not every one. The table shows about 150,000 clones, with around 82% occurring only once. Specimen: PBMCs. The receptors derive from a woman aged 45-65 years in good health and CMV-seropositive. CDR3s include the opening cysteine and the closing phenylalanine or tryptophan. D genes are given only for firm matches. Clone size is stated in some rows and not others, as once, few, many or a class when expanded.

D gene: .; J gene: TRBJ2-1; clone size: few; CDR3 length: 14; V gene: TRBV5-1; CDR3 protein: CASSLAQTYNEQFF; CDR3 DNA: TGCGCCAGCAGCTTGGCCCAAACCTACAATGAGCAGTTCTTC
D gene: TRBD1; J gene: TRBJ2-7; clone size: few; CDR3 length: 15; V gene: TRBV30; CDR3 protein: CAWSESGTGENEQYF; CDR3 DNA: TGTGCCTGGAGTGAATCCGGGACAGGGGAAAACGAGCAGTACTTC
D gene: TRBD1; J gene: TRBJ1-1; clone size: few; CDR3 length: 17; V gene: TRBV5-6; CDR3 protein: CASSLGGQGIPNTEAFF; CDR3 DNA: TGTGCCAGCAGCTTAGGGGGACAGGGAATCCCGAACACTGAAGCTTTCTTT
D gene: .; J gene: TRBJ2-7; clone size: .; CDR3 length: 13; V gene: TRBV14; CDR3 protein: CASSQESAGKAYF; CDR3 DNA: TGTGCCAGCAGCCAAGAATCGGCAGGAAAAGCGTACTTC
D gene: .; J gene: TRBJ2-7; clone size: .; CDR3 length: 13; V gene: TRBV7-9; CDR3 protein: CASTSPTLYEQYF; CDR3 DNA: TGTGCCAGCACCTCCCCCACTCTCTACGAGCAGTACTTC
D gene: TRBD1; J gene: TRBJ2-1; clone size: .; CDR3 length: 15; V gene: TRBV13; CDR3 protein: CASSSGTGIANEQFF; CDR3 DNA: TGTGCCAGCAGCTCCGGGACAGGGATAGCGAATGAGCAGTTCTTC
D gene: TRBD1; J gene: TRBJ2-1; clone size: .; CDR3 length: 15; V gene: TRBV19; CDR3 protein: CASSTDRDLNNEQFF; CDR3 DNA: TGTGCCAGTAGTACCGACAGGGACCTCAACAATGAGCAGTTCTTC
D gene: TRBD2; J gene: TRBJ2-7; clone size: .; CDR3 length: 15; V gene: TRBV7-3; CDR3 protein: CASSPETSGGYEQYF; CDR3 DNA: TGTGCCAGCAGCCCAGAGACTAGCGGGGGTTACGAGCAGTACTTC
D gene: TRBD1; J gene: TRBJ1-1; clone size: .; CDR3 length: 17; V gene: TRBV19; CDR3 protein: CASSNTGTGAVATEAFF; CDR3 DNA: TGTGCCAGTAGTAATACCGGGACAGGGGCGGTAGCCACTGAAGCTTTCTTT
D gene: TRBD2; J gene: TRBJ2-3; clone size: .; CDR3 length: 16; V gene: TRBV10-3; CDR3 protein: CAISERLAGSTDTQYF; CDR3 DNA: TGTGCCATCAGTGAGCGTCTAGCGGGGTCCACAGATACGCAGTATTTT
D gene: .; J gene: TRBJ2-1; clone size: .; CDR3 length: 15; V gene: TRBV7-8; CDR3 protein: CASSLRTPPHNEQFF; CDR3 DNA: TGTGCCAGCAGCTTAAGGACTCCTCCTCACAATGAGCAGTTCTTC
D gene: TRBD1; J gene: TRBJ1-3; clone size: once; CDR3 length: 16; V gene: TRBV2; CDR3 protein: CASSRTGLSSGNTIYF; CDR3 DNA: TGTGCCAGCAGTCGGACAGGGCTTAGCTCTGGAAACACCATATATTTT
D gene: TRBD2; J gene: TRBJ2-1; clone size: once; CDR3 length: 13; V gene: TRBV6-5; CDR3 protein: CASGLGGAPEQFF; CDR3 DNA: TGTGCCAGCGGTCTGGGAGGGGCTCCTGAGCAGTTCTTC
D gene: .; J gene: TRBJ2-3; clone size: .; CDR3 length: 12; V gene: TRBV30; CDR3 protein: CAWSASGDTQYF; CDR3 DNA: TGTGCCTGGAGTGCCTCAGGAGATACGCAGTATTTT
D gene: .; J gene: TRBJ1-6; clone size: .; CDR3 length: 15; V gene: TRBV11-2; CDR3 protein: CASSLDPGGFSPLHF; CDR3 DNA: TGTGCCAGCAGCTTAGATCCGGGCGGGTTTTCACCCCTCCACTTT
D gene: .; J gene: TRBJ2-1; clone size: .; CDR3 length: 12; V gene: TRBV7-2; CDR3 protein: CASSSSGRGQFF; CDR3 DNA: TGTGCCAGCAGCTCGAGTGGGCGTGGGCAGTTCTTC
D gene: .; J gene: TRBJ1-3; clone size: .; CDR3 length: 12; V gene: TRBV5-6; CDR3 protein: CASSPAGGTIYF; CDR3 DNA: TGTGCCAGCAGCCCAGCCGGGGGAACCATATATTTT
D gene: TRBD1; J gene: TRBJ2-3; clone size: .; CDR3 length: 12; V gene: TRBV7-9; CDR3 protein: CSSGTGGDTQYF; CDR3 DNA: TGTTCCAGCGGAACAGGGGGAGATACGCAGTATTTT
D gene: TRBD2; J gene: TRBJ2-7; clone size: .; CDR3 length: 14; V gene: TRBV5-6; CDR3 protein: CASSPSGFYYEQYF; CDR3 DNA: TGTGCCAGCAGCCCTAGCGGGTTTTACTATGAGCAGTACTTC
D gene: TRBD2; J gene: TRBJ2-7; clone size: .; CDR3 length: 16; V gene: TRBV9; CDR3 protein: CASSAPTTSGFYEQYF; CDR3 DNA: TGTGCCAGCAGCGCCCCCACGACTAGCGGCTTCTACGAGCAGTACTTC
D gene: TRBD2; J gene: TRBJ2-1; clone size: .; CDR3 length: 16; V gene: TRBV7-2; CDR3 protein: CASSHGGLAGQNEQFF; CDR3 DNA: TGTGCCAGCAGTCATGGGGGGCTAGCGGGCCAAAATGAGCAGTTCTTC
D gene: .; J gene: TRBJ2-1; clone size: .; CDR3 length: 16; V gene: TRBV5-1; CDR3 protein: CASSFGGRPPYNEQFF; CDR3 DNA: TGCGCCAGCAGCTTCGGGGGGCGGCCCCCCTACAATGAGCAGTTCTTC
D gene: .; J gene: TRBJ1-3; clone size: .; CDR3 length: 14; V gene: TRBV6-6; CDR3 protein: CASYQTQGGNTIYF; CDR3 DNA: TGTGCCAGCTACCAGACCCAGGGAGGAAACACCATATATTTT
D gene: .; J gene: TRBJ1-2; clone size: .; CDR3 length: 15; V gene: TRBV2; CDR3 protein: CASSEGRGKSYGYTF; CDR3 DNA: TGTGCCAGCAGTGAAGGGAGGGGAAAAAGCTATGGCTACACCTTC
D gene: TRBD2; J gene: TRBJ2-3; clone size: .; CDR3 length: 20; V gene: TRBV2; CDR3 protein: CASTRYGPLAGGSSTDTQYF; CDR3 DNA: TGTGCCAGCACCCGTTATGGGCCACTAGCGGGGGGGTCTAGCACAGATACGCAGTATTTT
D gene: TRBD1; J gene: TRBJ2-2; clone size: .; CDR3 length: 16; V gene: TRBV5-6; CDR3 protein: CASSETGVSVTGELFF; CDR3 DNA: TGTGCCAGCAGCGAGACAGGGGTGTCGGTCACCGGGGAGCTGTTTTTT
D gene: .; J gene: TRBJ1-1; clone size: .; CDR3 length: 12; V gene: TRBV14; CDR3 protein: CASSQAGSEAFF; CDR3 DNA: TGTGCCAGCAGCCAAGCAGGCTCTGAAGCTTTCTTT
D gene: TRBD1; J gene: TRBJ2-7; clone size: .; CDR3 length: 16; V gene: TRBV7-6; CDR3 protein: CASSPVDRGFSYEQYF; CDR3 DNA: TGTGCCAGCAGCCCGGTAGACAGGGGGTTCTCCTACGAGCAGTACTTC
D gene: .; J gene: TRBJ1-4; clone size: .; CDR3 length: 15; V gene: TRBV9; CDR3 protein: CASSPSTRPNEKLFF; CDR3 DNA: TGTGCCAGCAGCCCATCGACAAGGCCTAATGAAAAACTGTTTTTT
D gene: .; J gene: TRBJ1-2; clone size: .; CDR3 length: 12; V gene: TRBV2; CDR3 protein: CASTAGWNGYTF; CDR3 DNA: TGTGCCAGCACCGCAGGGTGGAATGGCTACACCTTC
D gene: .; J gene: TRBJ2-1; clone size: once; CDR3 length: 15; V gene: TRBV2; CDR3 protein: CASRWGGSINNEQFF; CDR3 DNA: TGTGCCAGCAGGTGGGGGGGCTCAATCAACAATGAGCAGTTCTTC
D gene: TRBD2; J gene: TRBJ2-3; clone size: .; CDR3 length: 17; V gene: TRBV4-3; CDR3 protein: CASSQGPAGVPTDTQYF; CDR3 DNA: TGCGCCAGCAGCCAAGGGCCAGCGGGGGTCCCCACAGATACGCAGTATTTT
D gene: .; J gene: TRBJ2-7; clone size: .; CDR3 length: 15; V gene: TRBV5-6; CDR3 protein: CASSLVAGPEYEQYF; CDR3 DNA: TGTGCCAGCAGCTTGGTGGCAGGGCCGGAATACGAGCAGTACTTC
D gene: TRBD2; J gene: TRBJ2-1; clone size: once; CDR3 length: 14; V gene: TRBV2; CDR3 protein: CARGLAGGHNEQFF; CDR3 DNA: TGTGCCAGAGGACTAGCGGGGGGCCACAATGAGCAGTTCTTC
D gene: .; J gene: TRBJ2-7; clone size: .; CDR3 length: 12; V gene: TRBV6-1; CDR3 protein: CASSWGVYEQYF; CDR3 DNA: TGTGCCAGCAGTTGGGGGGTCTACGAGCAGTACTTC
D gene: .; J gene: TRBJ1-1; clone size: .; CDR3 length: 14; V gene: TRBV6-1; CDR3 protein: CASSEISSGTRAFF; CDR3 DNA: TGTGCCAGCAGTGAAATTTCCTCAGGGACACGAGCTTTCTTT
D gene: TRBD2; J gene: TRBJ2-3; clone size: few; CDR3 length: 13; V gene: TRBV29-1; CDR3 protein: CSVVSGGADTQYF; CDR3 DNA: TGCAGCGTTGTTAGCGGGGGGGCAGATACGCAGTATTTT
D gene: TRBD2; J gene: TRBJ2-3; clone size: .; CDR3 length: 14; V gene: TRBV28; CDR3 protein: CASSKTSSTDTQYF; CDR3 DNA: TGTGCCAGCAGCAAGACTAGCTCCACAGATACGCAGTATTTT
D gene: .; J gene: TRBJ1-5; clone size: .; CDR3 length: 13; V gene: TRBV25-1; CDR3 protein: CASRRDEYQPQHF; CDR3 DNA: TGTGCCAGCAGGCGGGACGAGTATCAGCCCCAGCATTTT
D gene: TRBD1; J gene: TRBJ1-6; clone size: .; CDR3 length: 17; V gene: TRBV5-6; CDR3 protein: CASSSEQGTSYNSPLHF; CDR3 DNA: TGTGCCAGCAGCTCGGAACAGGGGACGTCCTATAATTCACCCCTCCACTTT
D gene: .; J gene: TRBJ1-3; clone size: .; CDR3 length: 15; V gene: TRBV7-9; CDR3 protein: CASSFSGGLVNTIYF; CDR3 DNA: TGTGCCAGCAGCTTTTCGGGGGGCTTGGTAAACACCATATATTTT
D gene: TRBD1; J gene: TRBJ1-5; clone size: once; CDR3 length: 16; V gene: TRBV7-8; CDR3 protein: CASSLAQGAGNQPQHF; CDR3 DNA: TGTGCCAGCAGCTTAGCGCAGGGGGCGGGCAATCAGCCCCAGCATTTT
D gene: .; J gene: TRBJ1-2; clone size: .; CDR3 length: 15; V gene: TRBV13; CDR3 protein: CASSGARNGGYGYTF; CDR3 DNA: TGTGCCAGCAGCGGGGCGAGGAACGGCGGCTATGGCTACACCTTC
D gene: TRBD2; J gene: TRBJ2-1; clone size: .; CDR3 length: 15; V gene: TRBV7-2; CDR3 protein: CASSLLGTSGGEQFF; CDR3 DNA: TGTGCCAGCAGCTTACTGGGGACTAGCGGGGGTGAGCAGTTCTTC
D gene: .; J gene: TRBJ1-1; clone size: .; CDR3 length: 12; V gene: TRBV7-9; CDR3 protein: CASSLVGGETFF; CDR3 DNA: TGTGCCAGCAGCTTAGTAGGGGGTGAAACTTTCTTT
D gene: .; J gene: TRBJ2-4; clone size: .; CDR3 length: 13; V gene: TRBV5-1; CDR3 protein: CASSPKAGGIQYF; CDR3 DNA: TGCGCCAGCAGCCCCAAGGCGGGCGGCATTCAGTACTTC
D gene: TRBD1; J gene: TRBJ1-4; clone size: .; CDR3 length: 15; V gene: TRBV5-1; CDR3 protein: CASSPGQGPNEKLFF; CDR3 DNA: TGCGCCAGCAGCCCGGGACAGGGACCTAATGAAAAACTGTTTTTT
D gene: .; J gene: TRBJ2-3; clone size: .; CDR3 length: 12; V gene: TRBV7-9; CDR3 protein: CASSVSPDTQYF; CDR3 DNA: TGTGCCAGCAGCGTCTCTCCGGATACGCAGTATTTT
D gene: TRBD2; J gene: TRBJ2-1; clone size: .; CDR3 length: 15; V gene: TRBV2; CDR3 protein: CASSLAGGVNNEQFF; CDR3 DNA: TGTGCCAGCAGCCTAGCGGGGGGCGTCAACAATGAGCAGTTCTTC
D gene: .; J gene: TRBJ2-7; clone size: .; CDR3 length: 15; V gene: TRBV15; CDR3 protein: CATRAQGFDYYEQYF; CDR3 DNA: TGTGCCACCAGGGCACAGGGTTTTGACTACTACGAGCAGTACTTC
D gene: TRBD2; J gene: TRBJ2-1; clone size: .; CDR3 length: 13; V gene: TRBV7-2; CDR3 protein: CASSGGTIGEQFF; CDR3 DNA: TGTGCCAGCAGCGGAGGGACTATAGGTGAGCAGTTCTTC
D gene: .; J gene: TRBJ2-4; clone size: .; CDR3 length: 14; V gene: TRBV5-1; CDR3 protein: CASSLGAGKNIQYF; CDR3 DNA: TGCGCCAGCAGCTTGGGCGCCGGCAAAAACATTCAGTACTTC
D gene: .; J gene: TRBJ1-6; clone size: .; CDR3 length: 16; V gene: TRBV2; CDR3 protein: CASSELFRLVRSPLHF; CDR3 DNA: TGTGCCAGCAGTGAATTATTCCGGCTAGTGCGATCACCCCTCCACTTT
D gene: TRBD1; J gene: TRBJ1-1; clone size: .; CDR3 length: 19; V gene: TRBV6-1; CDR3 protein: CASSEALLDRVRVRTEAFF; CDR3 DNA: TGTGCCAGCAGTGAAGCGCTTCTGGACAGGGTTAGGGTTAGGACTGAAGCTTTCTTT
D gene: TRBD1; J gene: TRBJ1-5; clone size: .; CDR3 length: 14; V gene: TRBV2; CDR3 protein: CASSLGQGHQPQHF; CDR3 DNA: TGTGCCAGCAGTCTGGGACAGGGCCATCAGCCCCAGCATTTT
D gene: TRBD2; J gene: TRBJ2-7; clone size: .; CDR3 length: 15; V gene: TRBV7-9; CDR3 protein: CASSLMGLAGLEQYF; CDR3 DNA: TGTGCCAGCAGCTTAATGGGACTAGCGGGGCTCGAGCAGTACTTC
D gene: .; J gene: TRBJ2-3; clone size: few; CDR3 length: 14; V gene: TRBV5-4; CDR3 protein: CASSTDYITDTQYF; CDR3 DNA: TGTGCCAGCAGCACGGACTATATCACAGATACGCAGTATTTT
D gene: TRBD2; J gene: TRBJ2-3; clone size: .; CDR3 length: 16; V gene: TRBV5-6; CDR3 protein: CASSLEERGGIDTQYF; CDR3 DNA: TGTGCCAGCAGCTTGGAGGAGCGGGGGGGCATTGATACGCAGTATTTT
D gene: TRBD1; J gene: TRBJ2-2; clone size: .; CDR3 length: 13; V gene: TRBV2; CDR3 protein: CASWTGNTGELFF; CDR3 DNA: TGTGCCAGCTGGACAGGGAACACCGGGGAGCTGTTTTTT
D gene: TRBD1; J gene: TRBJ1-4; clone size: .; CDR3 length: 14; V gene: TRBV5-1; CDR3 protein: CASRPGTGREKLFF; CDR3 DNA: TGCGCCAGCCGCCCCGGGACAGGGCGTGAAAAACTGTTTTTT